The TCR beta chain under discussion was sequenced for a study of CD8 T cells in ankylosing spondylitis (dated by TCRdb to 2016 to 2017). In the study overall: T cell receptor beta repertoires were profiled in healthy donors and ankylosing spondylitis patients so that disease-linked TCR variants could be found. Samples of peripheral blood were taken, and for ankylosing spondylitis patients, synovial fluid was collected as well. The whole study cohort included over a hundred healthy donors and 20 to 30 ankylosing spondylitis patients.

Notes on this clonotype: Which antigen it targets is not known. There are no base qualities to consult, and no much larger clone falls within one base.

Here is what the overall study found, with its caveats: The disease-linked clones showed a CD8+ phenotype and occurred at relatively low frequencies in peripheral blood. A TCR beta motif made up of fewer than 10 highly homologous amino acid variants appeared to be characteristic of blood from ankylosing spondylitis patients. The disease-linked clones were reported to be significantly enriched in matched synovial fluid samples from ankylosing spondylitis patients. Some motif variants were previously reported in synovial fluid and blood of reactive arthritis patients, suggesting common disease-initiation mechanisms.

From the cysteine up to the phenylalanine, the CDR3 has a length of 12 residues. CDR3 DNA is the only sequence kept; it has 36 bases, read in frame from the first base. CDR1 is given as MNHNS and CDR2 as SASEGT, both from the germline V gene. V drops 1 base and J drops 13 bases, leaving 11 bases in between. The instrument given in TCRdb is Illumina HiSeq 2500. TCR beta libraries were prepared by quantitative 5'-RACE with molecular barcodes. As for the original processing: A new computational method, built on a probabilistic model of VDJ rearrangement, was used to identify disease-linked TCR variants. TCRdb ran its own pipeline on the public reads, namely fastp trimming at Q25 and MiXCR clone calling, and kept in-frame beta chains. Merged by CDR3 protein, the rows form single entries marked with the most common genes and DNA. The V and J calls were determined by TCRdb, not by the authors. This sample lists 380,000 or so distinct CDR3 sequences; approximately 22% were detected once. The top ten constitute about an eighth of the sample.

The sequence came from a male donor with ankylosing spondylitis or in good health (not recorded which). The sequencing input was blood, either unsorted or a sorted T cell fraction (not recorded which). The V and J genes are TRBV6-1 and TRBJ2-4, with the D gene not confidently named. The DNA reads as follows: TGTGCCAGCAGTGAAGTCCCGGCAGGCCAGTACTTC. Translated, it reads CASSEVPAGQYF.